This T cell receptor beta chain emerged from a study of cytomegalovirus exposure and HLA in healthy donors. Study outcomes and limitations: Overall, around 150 TCR beta chains were annotated as cytomegalovirus-associated. Despite most TCR sequences being rare, some public TCRs occurred in many donors. Segments of the TCR beta V type were, in most cases, productive about 87% or about 30% of the time in an earlier analysis. For presence/absence analyses, sequencing depth was assumed to be roughly uniform across donors.

With respect to this clone: Its antigen is currently unknown.

The V end was cut by 7 bases, the J end by 9 bases, with 16 bases between. CDR3 length: 14 residues. Germline V gene data show CDR1 as MRHNA and CDR2 as SNTAGT. In the PCR, 60 Vbeta and 13 Jbeta primers were used. Data came from immunoSEQ multiplex PCR; TCRdb stores just in-frame clones and leaves some out. The table lists 150,000 to 200,000 clones, about four fifths of them singletons, with around 0.46% in the top ten. The receptor comes from a woman aged 45 to 65 in good health and CMV-seronegative. The chain uses TRBV6-4 and TRBJ1-6; D perhaps matches TRBD1 (5 bases). The sample consisted of PBMCs. Here the CDR3 reads CASNEKGKRSPLHF. CDR3 DNA sequence: TGTGCCAGCAACGAAAAGGGGAAGCGTTCACCCCTCCACTTT.